The next 14 T cell receptor beta chains were all read from a single sample in a study of Tregs in tolerant kidney transplant recipients. Only in-frame clones appear in the TCRdb table, and some are missing; sequencing was by immunoSEQ multiplex PCR. The sample holds about 81,000 clones, around 90% seen once. Mixed chimerism was transient after nonmyeloablative marrow transplants from related graft donors. The source material was CD4+ T cells from blood (PBMCs), sampled 24 months after the transplant. The receptor set was obtained from a human patient who received a combined kidney and bone marrow transplant. Some T cells may be the graft donor's.

The V call is TRBV27, the J call TRBJ2-7; TRBD1 is a possible D gene (6 bases). Germline CDR1 is MNHEY and CDR2 is SMNVEV (reference sequence). The V and J ends lost 6 bases and 2 bases respectively, with 23 bases between them. The CDR3 has 17 residues. The CDR3 sequence is CASRYIGGLGLTYEQYF. In DNA, the CDR3 is TGTGCCAGCAGGTATATTGGGGGCTTAGGCCTTACCTACGAGCAGTACTTC.

About this clone: One end of the junction is discordant with germline, which a read error may explain. The sample carries other DNA sequences with the same CDR3. The chain is built from TRBV7-2 and TRBJ1-6, with TRBD1 identical over 7 bases. Per germline, CDR1 SGHTA and CDR2 FQGNSA. The CDR3 extends over 16 amino acids. CDR3 sequence reads: CASSLDQTGLNSPLHF. In DNA form, the CDR3 reads TGTGCCAGCAGCTTAGACCAGACAGGGTTGAATTCCCCCCTCCACTTT. The complete variable domain, with remaining parts taken from reference TRBV7-2 and TRBJ1-6, reads GAGVSQSPSNKVTEKGKDVELRCDPISGHTALYWYRQSLGQGLEFLIYFQGNSAPDKSGLPSDRFSAERTGGSVSTLTIQRTQQEDSAVYLCASSLDQTGLNSPLHFGNGTRLTVT.

The V call is TRBV5-4, the J call TRBJ2-7, with 7 positions matching TRBD1. Germline V CDR1 and CDR2: SGHNT, YYREEE (reference sequence). This CDR3 is built from 13 residues. V trimming: 4 bases; J trimming: 2 bases; junction bases outside the gene matches: 3. The CDR3 DNA sequence: TGTGCCAGCAGCCAAGGGACAGCCTACGAGCAGTACTTC. Protein: CASSQGTAYEQYF.

This clone was found once. J is TRBJ1-1 and V is TRBV12-5; TRBD1 aligns across 7 bases. Per the germline V gene, CDR1 is LGHNT and CDR2 is FRNRAP. The J segment lost 0 bases and the V segment lost 5 bases, leaving 3 bases of the junction unmatched. The CDR3 contains 14 residues. CDR3 amino acids: CASGPGTVNTEAFF. CDR3 DNA: TGTGCTAGTGGTCCCGGGACAGTGAACACTGAAGCTTTCTTT.

The chain joins TRBV6-5 to TRBJ1-6, with D possibly matching TRBD1 (6 bases). The CDR3 extends over 14 amino acids. With 5 bases removed from V and 3 bases from J, the gap between germline ends came to 8 bases. The germline gives CDR1 MNHEY, CDR2 SVGAGI. For the CDR3, the DNA is TGTGCCAGCAGTGAACAGGGCTATAATTCACCCCTCCACTTT. Translation gives CASSEQGYNSPLHF.

The V call is TRBV5-4, the J call TRBJ1-1; 8 nucleotides agree with TRBD1. Germline lookup yields CDR1 SGHNT and CDR2 YYREEE (reference sequence). The CDR3 is made up of 15 amino acids. The trim removed 4 bases at V and 4 bases at J, leaving 9 bases unmatched. The CDR3 reads CASSMEGRGPTEAFF. CDR3 DNA sequence: TGTGCCAGCAGCATGGAGGGCAGGGGGCCCACTGAAGCTTTCTTT.

This chain links TRBV5-1 with TRBJ2-6, with D maybe TRBD2 (6 bases). With 4 bases removed from V and 8 bases from J, the gap between germline ends came to 22 bases. Germline V gene lookup returns CDR1 SGHRS and CDR2 YFSETQ. CDR3 length: 17 residues. Here the CDR3 DNA reads TGCGCCAGCAGCCTGTGGGCGGGAAATTTGGGAACCAACGTCCTGACTTTC. It translates to CASSLWAGNLGTNVLTF.

V and J are TRBV19 and TRBJ2-7; TRBD1 is a possible D gene (5 bases). Germline assignment: CDR1 LNHDA and CDR2 SQIVND (reference sequence). V was cut by 4 bases and J by 2 bases, with 12 bases left in between. The CDR3 sequence is 14 residues long. The CDR3 here is CASSKGRGPYEQYF. The CDR3 nucleotides read TGTGCCAGTAGTAAGGGGCGAGGACCCTACGAGCAGTACTTC. The whole variable domain, remainder taken from reference TRBV19 and TRBJ2-7, is DGGITQSPKYLFRKEGQNVTLSCEQNLNHDAMYWYRQDPGQGLRLIYYSQIVNDFQKGDIAEGYSVSREKKESFPLTVTSAQKNPTAFYLCASSKGRGPYEQYFGPGTRLTVT.

The V and J genes are TRBV4-1 and TRBJ1-6, with a weak D call TRBD1 (5 bases). The V and J ends lost 0 bases and 14 bases respectively, with 14 bases between them. Germline CDR1 is MGHRA and CDR2 is YSYEKL. CDR3 size: 14 residues. The CDR3 DNA follows: TGCGCCAGCAGCCAAGACAGGGTCAGTTTCACCCTCCACTTT. The encoded protein is CASSQDRVSFTLHF.

J is TRBJ2-4 and V is TRBV7-9, with 10 bases that match TRBD2. This CDR3 is 16 amino acids long. V dropped 3 bases and J dropped 7; count of bases not matched to a gene: 9. Germline CDR1 reads SEHNR; CDR2 reads FQNEAQ (reference sequence). The CDR3 DNA follows: TGTGCCAGCAGCTTCGCGCTAGCGGGGGTCCAGAACATTCAGTACTTC. This encodes CASSFALAGVQNIQYF.

The CDR3 here is CASSFRLAGLQYF. The CDR3 region has the DNA TGTGCCAGCAGCTTTAGACTAGCGGGACTCCAGTACTTC. The V call is TRBV7-6, the J call TRBJ2-7; TRBD2 agrees at 11 bases. Germline V gene lookup returns CDR1 SGHVS and CDR2 FNYEAQ. Germline trimming cut 3 bases from V and 10 bases from J; bases unmatched to any gene: 5. CDR3 length: 13 amino acids.

The chain links TRBV4-1 to TRBJ2-3; perhaps TRBD2 as D (6 bases). The CDR3 loop spans 19 amino acids. V lost 0 bases and J 4 bases, leaving 23 bases between the germline ends. CDR1 is MGHRA and CDR2 is YSYEKL in the germline V gene. The chain's CDR3 is CASSQDTGTGVWGADTQYF. The CDR3 DNA is TGCGCCAGCAGCCAAGATACTGGGACGGGAGTATGGGGAGCAGATACGCAGTATTTT.

V is TRBV5-4 and J is TRBJ2-5, with D possibly TRBD2 on 6 matching bases. The CDR3 has 13 residues. The germline gives CDR1 SGHNT, CDR2 YYREEE (reference sequence). Trimming cost V 0 bases and J 5 bases, with 8 bases left between them. The CDR3 reads CASSLGRVETQYF. The CDR3 nucleotides read TGTGCCAGCAGCTTGGGGAGGGTTGAGACCCAGTACTTC. Combining the CDR3 with reference TRBV5-4 and TRBJ2-5 gives the whole variable domain ETGVTQSPTHLIKTRGQQVTLRCSSQSGHNTVSWYQQALGQGPQFIFQYYREEENGRGNFPPRFSGLQFPNYSSELNVNALELDDSALYLCASSLGRVETQYFGPGTRLLVL.

This CDR3 is CASSLTGLAGGNEQFF. CDR3 coding DNA: TGTGCCAGCAGCTTAACCGGACTAGCGGGAGGAAATGAGCAGTTCTTC. The chain is built from TRBV7-9 and TRBJ2-1; 14 bases agree with TRBD2. The CDR3 loop spans 16 amino acids. The V segment lost 2 bases and the J segment 7 bases; nucleotides outside the gene matches: 4. Germline CDR1 and CDR2: SEHNR and FQNEAQ (reference sequence). Variable domain in full (rest from reference TRBV7-9 and TRBJ2-1): DTGVSQNPRHKITKRGQNVTFRCDPISEHNRLYWYRQTLGQGPEFLTYFQNEAQLEKSRLLSDRFSAERPKGSFSTLEIQRTEQGDSAMYLCASSLTGLAGGNEQFFGPGTRLTVL.